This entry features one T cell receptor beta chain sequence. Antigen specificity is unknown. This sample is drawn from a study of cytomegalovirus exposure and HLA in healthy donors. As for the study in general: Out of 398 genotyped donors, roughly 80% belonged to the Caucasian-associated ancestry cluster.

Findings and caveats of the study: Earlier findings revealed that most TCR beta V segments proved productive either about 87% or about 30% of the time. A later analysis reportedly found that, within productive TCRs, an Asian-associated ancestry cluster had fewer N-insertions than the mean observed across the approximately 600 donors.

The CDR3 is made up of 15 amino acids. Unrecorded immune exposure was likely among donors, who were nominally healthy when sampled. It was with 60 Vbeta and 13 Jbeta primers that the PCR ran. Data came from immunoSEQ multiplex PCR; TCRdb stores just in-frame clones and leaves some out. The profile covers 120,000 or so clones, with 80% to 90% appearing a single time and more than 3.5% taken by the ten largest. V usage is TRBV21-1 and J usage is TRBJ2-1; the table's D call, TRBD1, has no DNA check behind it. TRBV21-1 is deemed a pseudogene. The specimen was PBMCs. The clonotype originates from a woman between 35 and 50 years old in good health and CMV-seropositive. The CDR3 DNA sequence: TGTGCCAGCAGGGAAGGGGACAGGGGACACAATGAGCAGTTCTTC. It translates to CASREGDRGHNEQFF.